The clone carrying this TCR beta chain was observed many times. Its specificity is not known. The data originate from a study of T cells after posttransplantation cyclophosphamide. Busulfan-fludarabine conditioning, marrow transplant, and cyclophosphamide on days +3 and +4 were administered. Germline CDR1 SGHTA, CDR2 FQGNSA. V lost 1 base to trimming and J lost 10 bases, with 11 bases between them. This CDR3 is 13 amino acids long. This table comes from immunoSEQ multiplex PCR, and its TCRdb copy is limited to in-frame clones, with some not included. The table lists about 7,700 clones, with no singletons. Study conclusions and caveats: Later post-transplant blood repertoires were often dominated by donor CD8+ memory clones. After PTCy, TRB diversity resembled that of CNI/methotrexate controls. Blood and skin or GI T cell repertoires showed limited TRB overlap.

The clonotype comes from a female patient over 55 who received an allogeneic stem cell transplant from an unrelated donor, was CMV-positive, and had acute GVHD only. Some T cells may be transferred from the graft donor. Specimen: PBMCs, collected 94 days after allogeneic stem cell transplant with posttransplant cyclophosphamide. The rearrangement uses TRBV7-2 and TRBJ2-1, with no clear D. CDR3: CASSLGYGGEQFF. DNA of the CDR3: TGTGCCAGCAGCTTAGGGTACGGCGGAGAGCAGTTCTTC.